This T cell receptor beta chain originates from a study of cytomegalovirus exposure and HLA in healthy donors (TCRdb year 2017). Regarding the study in general: A later analysis indicated that the 95 to 150 validation repertoires were generated on the platform also employed for the roughly 730 repertoires of the first cohort. High-throughput TCR immunosequencing, statistical association of individual TCRs with disease status, and machine learning were combined to predict cytomegalovirus infection status. Along with the approximately 650-subject first cohort, a separate validation cohort of over a hundred different subjects was used. The study was designed to test whether signatures of past pathogen exposure could be identified by cataloging public T cell receptors.

From its cysteine to its phenylalanine, the CDR3 spans 14 amino acids. The entry retains the CDR3 DNA only, 42 bases that are in frame from base 1. Taken from the germline V gene (reference sequence), the CDR1 and CDR2 loops are SGHKS and YYEKEE. Relative to germline, V is 4 bases shorter and J is 3 bases shorter, with 10 bases between their ends. Broader findings and caveats from the paper: A later analysis lacked HLA typing for the validation cohort, so it scored co-occurrence in that cohort across all 120 repertoires. The authors suggested that the approach could potentially be extended to other disease states and immunological phenotypes. Most TCR sequences were observed very rarely across donors, whereas some public TCRs were present in many individuals. Cytomegalovirus status was reported to be diagnosed by the classifier with high specificity and sensitivity in both the original and validation cohorts. A few of the identified cytomegalovirus-associated TCR beta chains were confirmed in vitro to be specific for cytomegalovirus antigens. In the study, 150 to 200 TCR beta chains were listed as associated with cytomegalovirus. In a later analysis, TCRs clustered in the first cohort were found to also tend to co-occur in the approximately 120 validation repertoires, with 94% of cluster scores above 0.

About this clone itself: This receptor's antigen is unknown. No much larger clone is present one base from it, and per-base qualities are unavailable.

The donors belonged to the validation cohort of about 130 subjects, which was separate from the roughly 670-subject first cohort. Library preparation employed the immunoSEQ multiplex PCR assay. As for the authors' bioinformatics: A statistical classification framework was built for diagnosing cytomegalovirus status from the catalog of TCR beta chain sequences. TCRdb took this table from immuneACCESS and kept in-frame rearrangements with V and J called. Such tables lack part of the clones; where checked against another copy, unresolved V genes explain under half of the gap, and the rest is unexplained. The D gene and trimming were derived from the DNA, and the V and J assignments and clone size from that table. This sample lists about 130,000 clones; 80% to 90% were detected once. 0.95% to 1.5% of the sample comes from the top ten.

The clonotype comes from a woman in her late teens or twenties in good health and CMV-seronegative. The specimen sequenced was PBMCs. The chain is made from TRBV5-5 and TRBJ1-4, and TRBD1 may be the D gene, going by 6 matching bases. The CDR3 here reads CASSQQGSNEKLFF. The nucleotide sequence reads TGTGCCAGCAGCCAACAGGGTTCTAATGAAAAACTGTTTTTT.